The T cell receptor (beta chain) under discussion was sequenced for a study of T cell repertoires in cytomegalovirus infection (dated by TCRdb to the late 2010s). In terms of the full investigation: The HLA type of each donor mattered for the analysis, because public TCR beta signatures pointed to carriage of CMV infection along with the matching HLA type.

Here is what the overall study found, with its caveats: Carriers of CMV infection plus the relevant HLA type were discriminated by the cumulative frequency of public TCR beta family members in the study cohort and in an independent roughly 370-donor cohort. In the ex vivo response, HLA-C-restricted CMV-specific TCR beta clonotypes were dominant, and in two of eight donors the single most frequent clonotype came from this HLA-C-restricted group.

Sequencing used an Illumina HiSeq 1500. Starting from the raw public reads, TCRdb applied fastp trimming at Q25, assembled clones with MiXCR and retained in-frame beta chains. Identical CDR3 protein sequences are pooled into one entry, listed with their most common genes and DNA. This sample holds more than 150,000 distinct CDR3 sequences; roughly a fifth were observed only once. The ten most abundant clones make up just under 3% of the sample. A distance of 17 bases separates the germline ends of V and J, which lose 7 bases and 2 bases respectively. CDR1 is given as SGHAT and CDR2 as FQNNGV, both from the germline V gene. The CDR3 contains 15 residues, cysteine and phenylalanine counted. This entry keeps only the CDR3 DNA: 45 bases, framed from base 1. This clonotype showed up many times. Its antigen remains undetermined. No qualities accompany the bases; no much larger clone lies one base away.

The sample was PBMCs. The V and J genes are TRBV11-2 and TRBJ1-1; a weak D assignment points to TRBD1 (5 bases agree). The sequence was collected from a human donor in good health (CMV status not recorded). Some clones in this sample may be carry-over from other donors' samples. The CDR3 in this case is CASTTQDIYNTEAFF. Here is the DNA: TGTGCCAGCACCACTCAGGACATTTACAACACTGAAGCTTTCTTT.